This is a list of T cell receptor beta chains from one sample in a study of blood T cells in healthy people across ages. A single record per CDR3 protein comes from TCRdb applying MiXCR to the 5' RACE reads. The top ten hold under 20% of the sample, which has 920,000 or so distinct CDR3 sequences, 35% to 50% seen once. Specimen: blood. These receptors all come from a woman aged 55 to 70 in good health. The CDR3 runs from the conserved cysteine through the conserved F or W. The D gene is left open where the match is weak. Only part of the rows carry a size: once, few, many, or a class if the clone is expanded.

clone size: -
J gene: TRBJ1-5
V gene: TRBV9
D gene: -
CDR3 DNA: TGTGCCAGCACCCACTGGGTTTATCAGCCCCAGCATTTT
CDR3 protein: CASTHWVYQPQHF

clone size: -
J gene: TRBJ1-2
V gene: TRBV21-1
D gene: -
CDR3 DNA: TGTGCCAGCAGCAGCCGGGACAGGGTTGAAGACTATGGCTACACCTTC
CDR3 protein: CASSSRDRVEDYGYTF

clone size: -
J gene: TRBJ2-5
V gene: TRBV29-1
D gene: TRBD1
CDR3 DNA: TGCAGCGTGGGGACAGGGAAGGGGGAGACCCAGTACTTC
CDR3 protein: CSVGTGKGETQYF

clone size: once
J gene: TRBJ2-3
V gene: TRBV27
D gene: -
CDR3 DNA: TGTGCCAGCAGTTTAACAGGGTGGGCTAGCACAGATACGCAGTATTTT
CDR3 protein: CASSLTGWASTDTQYF

clone size: -
J gene: TRBJ2-1
V gene: TRBV5-1
D gene: -
CDR3 DNA: TGCGCCAGCAGCTTGGCCGGGACCGCGTTCAATGAGCAGTTCTTC
CDR3 protein: CASSLAGTAFNEQFF

clone size: many
J gene: TRBJ2-5
V gene: TRBV9
D gene: TRBD2
CDR3 DNA: TGTGCCAGCAGCGTAGAAGGGACTAGCGGGAGCCGGTACTTC
CDR3 protein: CASSVEGTSGSRYF

clone size: -
J gene: TRBJ2-5
V gene: TRBV5-1
D gene: -
CDR3 DNA: TGCGCCAGCAGCTTGGCGGGATCCCGGACCCAGTACTTC
CDR3 protein: CASSLAGSRTQYF

clone size: few
J gene: TRBJ1-5
V gene: TRBV29-1
D gene: TRBD1
CDR3 DNA: TGCAGCGTTGAAGAAGGGGGACAGGGAAATCAGCCCCAGCATTTT
CDR3 protein: CSVEEGGQGNQPQHF

clone size: -
J gene: TRBJ2-7
V gene: TRBV11-2
D gene: TRBD1
CDR3 DNA: TGTGCCAGCAGCTTCTCGACAGGGGGGTGGGTCTACGAGCAGTACTTC
CDR3 protein: CASSFSTGGWVYEQYF

clone size: -
J gene: TRBJ2-5
V gene: TRBV7-9
D gene: -
CDR3 DNA: TGTGCCAGCAGCGTAGATTCGGGGGCAGAGACCCAGTACTTC
CDR3 protein: CASSVDSGAETQYF

clone size: many
J gene: TRBJ1-2
V gene: TRBV3-1
D gene: -
CDR3 DNA: TGTGCCAGCTCTCGGGGCCCGCTCCGGACGTCCGACTATGGCTACACCTTC
CDR3 protein: CASSRGPLRTSDYGYTF

clone size: few
J gene: TRBJ2-7
V gene: TRBV6-1
D gene: -
CDR3 DNA: TGTGCCAGCAGTGGGGCAGCTTACTACGAGCAGTACTTC
CDR3 protein: CASSGAAYYEQYF

clone size: -
J gene: TRBJ1-2
V gene: TRBV2
D gene: -
CDR3 DNA: TGTGCCAGAACCGGACAGAATGGCTACACCTTC
CDR3 protein: CARTGQNGYTF

clone size: once
J gene: TRBJ2-5
V gene: TRBV4-1
D gene: -
CDR3 DNA: TGCGCCAGCAGCCAATCCCTGCGGAACCAAGAGACCCAGTACTTC
CDR3 protein: CASSQSLRNQETQYF

clone size: few
J gene: TRBJ2-7
V gene: TRBV20-1
D gene: -
CDR3 DNA: TGCAGTGCTAGAGATTGGGTTAACGAGCAGTACTTC
CDR3 protein: CSARDWVNEQYF

clone size: -
J gene: TRBJ2-3
V gene: TRBV20-1
D gene: -
CDR3 DNA: TGCAGTGCTAGACGCAGCGGGTACACAGATACGCAGTATTTT
CDR3 protein: CSARRSGYTDTQYF

clone size: few
J gene: TRBJ2-1
V gene: TRBV7-3
D gene: -
CDR3 DNA: TGTGCCAGCAGCCGAGACGGGACCTCCCACAATGAGCAGTTCTTC
CDR3 protein: CASSRDGTSHNEQFF

clone size: many
J gene: TRBJ2-1
V gene: TRBV2
D gene: TRBD2
CDR3 DNA: TGTGCCAGCAGTGATCCTAGCGGATACTACAATGAGCAGTTCTTC
CDR3 protein: CASSDPSGYYNEQFF

clone size: few
J gene: TRBJ1-2
V gene: TRBV5-6
D gene: -
CDR3 DNA: TGTGCCAGCTGCCTGACGGACGATGGCTACACCTTC
CDR3 protein: CASCLTDDGYTF

clone size: -
J gene: TRBJ2-7
V gene: TRBV6-2/TRBV6-3
D gene: -
CDR3 DNA: TGTGCCAGCAGTTCCGTGGACAGCTACGAGCAGTACTTC
CDR3 protein: CASSSVDSYEQYF

clone size: -
J gene: TRBJ2-7
V gene: TRBV10-2
D gene: -
CDR3 DNA: TGCGCCAGCAGTGAGCAGGAAGGGGGCTCCTACGAGCAGTACTTC
CDR3 protein: CASSEQEGGSYEQYF

clone size: few
J gene: TRBJ2-7
V gene: TRBV27
D gene: TRBD2
CDR3 DNA: TGTGCCAGCAGTTTAAGCGGGGCCAGACCCTACGAGCAGTACTTC
CDR3 protein: CASSLSGARPYEQYF

clone size: -
J gene: TRBJ2-5
V gene: TRBV11-1
D gene: -
CDR3 DNA: TGTGCCAGCGGCTTAGTCAGGAAAGAGACCCAGTACTTC
CDR3 protein: CASGLVRKETQYF

clone size: -
J gene: TRBJ2-3
V gene: TRBV20-1
D gene: -
CDR3 DNA: TGCAGTGCTAGTCACACGATCCGTCCAGATACGCAGTATTTT
CDR3 protein: CSASHTIRPDTQYF

clone size: -
J gene: TRBJ2-7
V gene: TRBV20-1
D gene: -
CDR3 DNA: TGCAGTGCGTCGGATGGTAGCGGCGTCTCCTACGAGCAGTACTTC
CDR3 protein: CSASDGSGVSYEQYF

clone size: few
J gene: TRBJ2-5
V gene: TRBV6-5
D gene: TRBD1
CDR3 DNA: TGTGCCAGCAGTCGAGACAGGGTGAGGGAGACCCAGTACTTC
CDR3 protein: CASSRDRVRETQYF

clone size: -
J gene: TRBJ2-6
V gene: TRBV7-2
D gene: -
CDR3 DNA: TGTGCCAGCAGCTGGGGTTTGACTTCGTCCCAGAGCTCTGGGGCCAACGTCCTGACTTTC
CDR3 protein: CASSWGLTSSQSSGANVLTF

clone size: few
J gene: TRBJ2-7
V gene: TRBV29-1
D gene: TRBD1
CDR3 DNA: TGCAGCGTTAGAGACAGGGACCTCTACGAGCAGTACTTC
CDR3 protein: CSVRDRDLYEQYF

clone size: -
J gene: TRBJ1-6
V gene: TRBV27
D gene: -
CDR3 DNA: TGTGCCAGCAGTTTCGACGGCGCTAATTCACCCCTCCACTTT
CDR3 protein: CASSFDGANSPLHF

clone size: few
J gene: TRBJ2-1
V gene: TRBV2
D gene: -
CDR3 DNA: TGTGCCAGCTGGGGCGGGAATGAGCAGTTCTTC
CDR3 protein: CASWGGNEQFF

clone size: few
J gene: TRBJ2-5
V gene: TRBV29-1
D gene: -
CDR3 DNA: TGCAGCGTTGAAACGGCAGGGATGCCCACCCAGTACTTC
CDR3 protein: CSVETAGMPTQYF

clone size: many
J gene: TRBJ2-2
V gene: TRBV12-5
D gene: -
CDR3 DNA: TGTGCTAGTGGTTTGGTACCGGGTAAGAACACCGGGGAGCTGTTTTTT
CDR3 protein: CASGLVPGKNTGELFF

clone size: -
J gene: TRBJ2-3
V gene: TRBV9
D gene: -
CDR3 DNA: TGTGCCAGCAGCGAAAGTCTGGGGACAGATACGCAGTATTTT
CDR3 protein: CASSESLGTDTQYF

clone size: many
J gene: TRBJ2-7
V gene: TRBV7-3
D gene: -
CDR3 DNA: TGTGCCAGCAGCCGGGACGGGAGCTCCTACGAGCAGTACTTC
CDR3 protein: CASSRDGSSYEQYF

clone size: few
J gene: TRBJ2-7
V gene: TRBV9
D gene: -
CDR3 DNA: TGTGCCAGCAGCGAGGGGGGGAGTACCAGCTCCTACGAGCAGTACTTC
CDR3 protein: CASSEGGSTSSYEQYF

clone size: -
J gene: TRBJ1-6
V gene: TRBV27
D gene: -
CDR3 DNA: TGTGCCAGCAGTCAGACAGCTTATAATTCACCCCTCCACTTT
CDR3 protein: CASSQTAYNSPLHF